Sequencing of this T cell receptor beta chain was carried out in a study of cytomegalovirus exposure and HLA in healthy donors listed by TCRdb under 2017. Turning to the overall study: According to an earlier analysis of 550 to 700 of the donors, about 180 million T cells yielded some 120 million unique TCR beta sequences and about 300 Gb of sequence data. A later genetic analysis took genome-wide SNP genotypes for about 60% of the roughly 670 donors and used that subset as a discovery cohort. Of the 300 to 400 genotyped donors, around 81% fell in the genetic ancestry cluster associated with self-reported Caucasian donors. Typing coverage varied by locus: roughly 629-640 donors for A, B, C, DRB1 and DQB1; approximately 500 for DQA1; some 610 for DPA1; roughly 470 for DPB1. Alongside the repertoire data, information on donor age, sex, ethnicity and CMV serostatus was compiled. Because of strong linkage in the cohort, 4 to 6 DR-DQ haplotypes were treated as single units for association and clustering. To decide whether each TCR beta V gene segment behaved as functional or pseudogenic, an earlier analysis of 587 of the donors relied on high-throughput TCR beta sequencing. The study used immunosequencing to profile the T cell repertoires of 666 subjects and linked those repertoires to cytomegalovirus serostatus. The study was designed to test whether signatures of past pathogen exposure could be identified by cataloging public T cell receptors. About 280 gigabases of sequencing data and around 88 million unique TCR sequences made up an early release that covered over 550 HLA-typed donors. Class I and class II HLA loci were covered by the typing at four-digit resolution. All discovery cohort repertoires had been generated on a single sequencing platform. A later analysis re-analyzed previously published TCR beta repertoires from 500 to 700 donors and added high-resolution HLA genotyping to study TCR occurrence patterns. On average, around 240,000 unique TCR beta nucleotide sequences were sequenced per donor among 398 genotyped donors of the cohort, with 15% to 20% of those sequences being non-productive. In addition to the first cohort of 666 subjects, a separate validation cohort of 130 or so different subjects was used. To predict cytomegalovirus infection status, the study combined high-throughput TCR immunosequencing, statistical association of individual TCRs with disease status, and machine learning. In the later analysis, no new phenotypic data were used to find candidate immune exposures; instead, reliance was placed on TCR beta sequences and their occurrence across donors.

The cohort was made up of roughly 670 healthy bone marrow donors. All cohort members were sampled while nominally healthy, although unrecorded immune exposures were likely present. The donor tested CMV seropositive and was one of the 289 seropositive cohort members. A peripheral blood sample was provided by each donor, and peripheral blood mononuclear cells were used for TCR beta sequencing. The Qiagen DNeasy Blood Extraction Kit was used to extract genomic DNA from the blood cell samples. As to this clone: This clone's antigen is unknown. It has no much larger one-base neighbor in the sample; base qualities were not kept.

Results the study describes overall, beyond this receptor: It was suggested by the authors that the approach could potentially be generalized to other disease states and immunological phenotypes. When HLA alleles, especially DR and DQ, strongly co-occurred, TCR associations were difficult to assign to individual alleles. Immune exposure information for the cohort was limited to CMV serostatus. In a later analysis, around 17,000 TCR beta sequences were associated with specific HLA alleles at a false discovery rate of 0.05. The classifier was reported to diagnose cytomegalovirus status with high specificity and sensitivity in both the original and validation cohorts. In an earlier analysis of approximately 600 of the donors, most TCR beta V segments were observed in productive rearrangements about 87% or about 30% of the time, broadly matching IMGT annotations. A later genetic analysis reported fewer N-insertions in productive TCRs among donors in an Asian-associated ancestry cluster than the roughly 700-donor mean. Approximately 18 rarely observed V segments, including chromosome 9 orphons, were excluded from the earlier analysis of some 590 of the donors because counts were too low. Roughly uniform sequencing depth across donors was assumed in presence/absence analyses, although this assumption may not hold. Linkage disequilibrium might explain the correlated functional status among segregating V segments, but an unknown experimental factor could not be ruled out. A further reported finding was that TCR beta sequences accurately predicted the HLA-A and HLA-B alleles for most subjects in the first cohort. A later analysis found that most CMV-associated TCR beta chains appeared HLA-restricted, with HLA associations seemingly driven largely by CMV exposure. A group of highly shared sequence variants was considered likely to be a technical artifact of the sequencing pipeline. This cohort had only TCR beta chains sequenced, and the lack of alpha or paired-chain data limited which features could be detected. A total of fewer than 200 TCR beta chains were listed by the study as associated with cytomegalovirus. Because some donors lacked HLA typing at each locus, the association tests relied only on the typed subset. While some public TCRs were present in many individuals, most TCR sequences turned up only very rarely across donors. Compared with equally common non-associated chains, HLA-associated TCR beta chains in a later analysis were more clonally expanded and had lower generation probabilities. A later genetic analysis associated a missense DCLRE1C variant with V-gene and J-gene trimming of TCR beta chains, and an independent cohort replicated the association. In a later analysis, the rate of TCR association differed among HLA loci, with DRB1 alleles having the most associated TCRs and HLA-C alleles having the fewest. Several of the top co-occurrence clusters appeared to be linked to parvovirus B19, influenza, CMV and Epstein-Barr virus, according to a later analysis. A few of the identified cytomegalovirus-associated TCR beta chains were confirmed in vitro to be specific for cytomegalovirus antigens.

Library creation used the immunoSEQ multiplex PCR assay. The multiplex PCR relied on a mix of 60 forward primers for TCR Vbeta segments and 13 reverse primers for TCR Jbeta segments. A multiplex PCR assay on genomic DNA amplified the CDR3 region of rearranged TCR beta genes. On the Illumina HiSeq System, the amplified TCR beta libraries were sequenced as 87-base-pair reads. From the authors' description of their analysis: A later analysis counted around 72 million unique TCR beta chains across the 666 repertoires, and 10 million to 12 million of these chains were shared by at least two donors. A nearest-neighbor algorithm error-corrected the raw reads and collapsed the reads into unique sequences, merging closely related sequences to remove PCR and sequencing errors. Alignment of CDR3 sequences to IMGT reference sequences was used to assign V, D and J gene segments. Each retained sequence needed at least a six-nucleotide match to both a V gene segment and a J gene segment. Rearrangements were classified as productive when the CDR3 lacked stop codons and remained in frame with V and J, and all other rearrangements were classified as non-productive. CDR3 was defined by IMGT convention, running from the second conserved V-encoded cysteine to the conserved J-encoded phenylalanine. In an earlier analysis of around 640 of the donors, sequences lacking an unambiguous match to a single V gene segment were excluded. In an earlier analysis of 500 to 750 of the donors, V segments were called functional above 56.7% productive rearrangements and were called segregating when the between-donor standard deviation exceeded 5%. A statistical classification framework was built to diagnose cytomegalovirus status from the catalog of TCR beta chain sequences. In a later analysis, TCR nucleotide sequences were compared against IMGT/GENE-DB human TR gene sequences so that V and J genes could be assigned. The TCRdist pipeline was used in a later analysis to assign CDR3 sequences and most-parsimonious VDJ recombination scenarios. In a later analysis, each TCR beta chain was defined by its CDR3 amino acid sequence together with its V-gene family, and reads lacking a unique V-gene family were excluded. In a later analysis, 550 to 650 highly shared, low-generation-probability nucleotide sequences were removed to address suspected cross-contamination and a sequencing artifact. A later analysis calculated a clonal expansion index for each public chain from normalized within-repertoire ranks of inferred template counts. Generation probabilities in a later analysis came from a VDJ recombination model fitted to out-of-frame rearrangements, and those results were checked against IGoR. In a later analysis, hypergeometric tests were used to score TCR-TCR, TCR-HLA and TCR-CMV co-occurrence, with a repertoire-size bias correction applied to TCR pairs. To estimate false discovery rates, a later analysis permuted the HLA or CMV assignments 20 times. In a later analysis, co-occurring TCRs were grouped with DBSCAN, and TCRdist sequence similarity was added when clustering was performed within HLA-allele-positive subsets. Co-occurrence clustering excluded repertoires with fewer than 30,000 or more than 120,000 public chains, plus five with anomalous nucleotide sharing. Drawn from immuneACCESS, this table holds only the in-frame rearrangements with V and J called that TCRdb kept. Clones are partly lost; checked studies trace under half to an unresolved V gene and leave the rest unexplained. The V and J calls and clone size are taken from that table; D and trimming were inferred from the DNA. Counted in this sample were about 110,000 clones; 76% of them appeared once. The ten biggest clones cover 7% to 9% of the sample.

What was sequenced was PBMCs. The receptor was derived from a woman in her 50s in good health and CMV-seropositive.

The CDR3 protein is CASSLPRDTDTQYF. The sequence in DNA is TGTGCCAGCAGCTTGCCCAGGGACACAGATACGCAGTATTTT. The chain couples TRBV5-4 to TRBJ2-3; the best D guess is TRBD1, with 5 bases matching. Cut back by 1 base and 2 bases, the V and J ends lie 8 bases apart. The CDR3 goes from the cysteine to the phenylalanine over 14 residues. Only CDR3 DNA is held: 42 bases, read in frame from base 1. The CDR1 and CDR2 encoded by the germline V gene (reference sequence) are SGHNT and YYREEE.